A single sample gave rise to the 10 T cell receptor beta chains below, sequenced in a study of technical replicates of blood from a handful of donors. The data were produced by immunoSEQ multiplex PCR, yet TCRdb's version contains in-frame clones alone and is incomplete. The top ten clones hold roughly 6% of a sample with about 12,000 clones, approximately 95% of them seen once. What was sequenced was PBMCs. These receptor sequences come from a human donor in good health.

The rearrangement joins TRBV29-1 to TRBJ2-3, with 10 nucleotides matching TRBD2. Germline loops: CDR1 SQVTM, CDR2 ANQGSEA. There are 15 residues in the CDR3. J gave up 1 base and V 5 bases, and 6 bases lay outside the gene matches. CDR3 nucleotide sequence: TGCAGCGTTAGCGGACTAGCGGTTGGCACAGATACGCAGTATTTT. It codes for CSVSGLAVGTDTQYF.

V and J are TRBV5-1 and TRBJ1-1; D is uncertain. Per germline, CDR1 SGHRS and CDR2 YFSETQ. V was cut by 1 base and J by 7 bases, with 17 bases left in between. The CDR3 contains 15 residues. The CDR3 spells CASSLIPMEGSEAFF. The DNA of the CDR3 is TGCGCCAGCAGCTTGATCCCAATGGAGGGCAGTGAAGCTTTCTTT.

This clone was detected only once. This chain connects TRBV5-1 to TRBJ2-1; 7 bases are shared with TRBD1. Germline V CDR1 and CDR2: SGHRS, YFSETQ. The CDR3 is 13 residues long. Trimming removed 0 bases from V and 6 bases from J; junction bases left unmatched: 0. CDR3 nucleotide sequence: TGCGCCAGCAGCTTGGGACAGGGCAATGAGCAGTTCTTC. Protein product: CASSLGQGNEQFF.

The CDR3 loop is CASGFVDSTSTDTQYF. The CDR3 coding sequence is TGTGCTAGTGGTTTTGTAGACAGTACTAGCACAGATACGCAGTATTTT. This chain uses TRBV12-5 with TRBJ2-3; D perhaps matches TRBD1 (5 bases). CDR3 length equals 16 residues. Deletions cut 3 bases from V and 0 bases from J, with 13 bases between. CDR1 and CDR2 (germline): LGHNT, FRNRAP.

The chain couples TRBV7-6 to TRBJ1-3, with 7 bases fitting TRBD1. The germline CDR1 and CDR2 sequences are SGHVS and FNYEAQ. Trimming at V came to 1 base and at J to 0 bases, leaving 15 bases not matched to a gene. This CDR3 region has 20 residues. This CDR3 reads CASSLGWRRRGTDSGNTIYF. DNA of the CDR3: TGTGCCAGCAGCTTAGGTTGGCGAAGACGTGGGACAGACTCTGGAAACACCATATATTTT.

The CDR3 protein is CASSLGKTSGYNEQFF. DNA for the CDR3: TGTGCCAGCAGTTTGGGTAAGACTAGCGGATACAATGAGCAGTTCTTC. This chain uses TRBV27 with TRBJ2-1; 9 bases align to TRBD2. This CDR3 has 16 amino acids. Per germline, CDR1 MNHEY and CDR2 SMNVEV (reference sequence). Germline trimming cut 3 bases from V and 4 bases from J; bases unmatched to any gene: 7.

V usage is TRBV13 and J usage is TRBJ2-1, with 14 bases fitting TRBD2. Trimming cost V 5 bases and J 12 bases; bases outside gene matches: 18. Germline assignment: CDR1 PRHDT and CDR2 FYEKMQ (reference sequence). The CDR3 runs 18 residues. The CDR3 region has the DNA TGTGCCAGCAGCCTAGCTCTGTTAGGGACTAGCGGGAGAGAAGGGCAGTTCTTC. Translating it yields CASSLALLGTSGREGQFF.

This chain's CDR3 is CASSMVPDRGRKDTQYF. The CDR3 DNA reads TGTGCCAGTAGTATGGTGCCGGACAGGGGGCGGAAAGATACGCAGTATTTT. This chain joins TRBV19 and TRBJ2-3; 11 positions agree with TRBD1. The CDR3 is 17 residues long. Germline CDR1 is LNHDA and CDR2 is SQIVND (reference sequence). The V segment lost 3 bases and the J segment 5 bases; nucleotides outside the gene matches: 10.

The chain links TRBV30 to TRBJ2-5; 11 bases fit TRBD1. The J call is in doubt because the DNA end fits TRBJ2-7 better. Germline values: CDR1 GTSNPN, CDR2 SVGIG (reference sequence). CDR3 length equals 15 residues. In DNA form, the CDR3 reads TGTGCCTGGAGTACCGGGGGGACAGGGGGGTACGAGCAGTACTTC. It translates to CAWSTGGTGGYEQYF.

V is TRBV5-8 and J is TRBJ1-5; 8 nucleotides align to TRBD1. J lost 6 bases, V lost 4 bases, and 9 bases had no gene match. Looked up from germline, CDR1 is SGHTS and CDR2 is YDEGEE. This CDR3 has 15 residues. As DNA, the CDR3 is TGTGCCAGCAGCCACCCGACAGGGGAGGGTCAGCCCCAGCATTTT. Its protein product is CASSHPTGEGQPQHF.